This T cell receptor (beta chain) was recovered during a study of tumor-infiltrating lymphocytes in glioblastoma multiforme. TCR beta libraries were built from RNA through three nested multiplex PCR rounds using modified ARM-PCR. Input was 0.5 ug total RNA, reverse-transcribed with a C-beta primer. TCRdb reprocessed the multiplex PCR reads via MiXCR and lists one record per CDR3 protein. The table lists 9,500 to 12,000 distinct CDR3 sequences, about 70% of them singletons. This clonotype was seen only once. No antigen is known for it. The V end lost 2 bases, the J end lost 8 bases, and 16 bases lay between the germline ends. The V gene's germline CDR1 is DFQATT and CDR2 SNEGSKA (reference sequence). This CDR3 region has 13 residues. Study-wide points: The TCR and somatic mutation analysis included just one glioblastoma patient.

The specimen sequenced was brain tumor tissue. The source of this sequence is a male donor with glioblastoma. The chain recombines TRBV20-1 with TRBJ2-7, with D perhaps matching TRBD2 (5 bases). The CDR3 DNA follows: TGCAGTGCTAGACTAACTGGGTCGGGAAAGCAGTACTTC. It codes for CSARLTGSGKQYF.